The rows below give T cell receptor beta chains drawn from one sample of a study of radiotherapy plus CTLA-4 blockade in lung cancer. The method was immunoSEQ multiplex PCR; TCRdb's version includes in-frame clones alone and lacks a portion of them. The sample has approximately 83,000 clones, 78% seen once; the top ten hold 3% to 4.5%. The sample here was peripheral blood, taken from a patient treated with radiotherapy plus ipilimumab. Every receptor here comes from a human donor with non-small cell lung cancer who had a partial response to radiotherapy plus ipilimumab. Some clones in this sample may be carry-over from other donors' samples. Both conserved end residues are part of each CDR3. A D gene is named only where the DNA matches it firmly. Size values are once, few and many counts, or a class for expanded clones, and some rows have none.

DNA: TGTGCCAGCAGTTCCTTAGCGGTCCGGGAGACCCAGTACTTC; CDR3: CASSSLAVRETQYF; V: TRBV27; size: once; D: -; J: TRBJ2-5
DNA: TGTGCCAGCAACGCCCCAGAGGAAACTAACTATGGCTACACCTTC; CDR3: CASNAPEETNYGYTF; V: TRBV6-1; size: -; D: -; J: TRBJ1-2
DNA: TGTGCCAGCAGCTTAGGCCCGGGACTAGCGGGGGTAAGCTACGAGCAGTACTTC; CDR3: CASSLGPGLAGVSYEQYF; V: TRBV11-3; size: -; D: TRBD2; J: TRBJ2-7
DNA: TGTGCCAGCGCGGACAGGGGCGGGAACACTGAAGCTTTCTTT; CDR3: CASADRGGNTEAFF; V: TRBV25-1; size: few; D: TRBD1; J: TRBJ1-1
DNA: TGTGCCAGCAGTGAAAGTCGGGGGAATGAAAAACTGTTTTTT; CDR3: CASSESRGNEKLFF; V: TRBV2; size: -; D: -; J: TRBJ1-4
DNA: TGTGCCAGCAGCTTAGATCAAGGGACTAGCGGGACAATTATCTCCTACGAGCAGTACTTC; CDR3: CASSLDQGTSGTIISYEQYF; V: TRBV11-2; size: -; D: TRBD2; J: TRBJ2-7
DNA: TGTGCCAGCAACCACAGGGTCGAGAATTCACCCCTCCACTTT; CDR3: CASNHRVENSPLHF; V: TRBV2; size: -; D: -; J: TRBJ1-6
DNA: TGTGCCAGCTCACCGGACAGCTCCTACGAGCAGTACTTC; CDR3: CASSPDSSYEQYF; V: TRBV18; size: -; D: -; J: TRBJ2-7
DNA: TGTGCCAGCCGAAGTCGAAGTGGGGGGGCCAATGAGCAGTTCTTC; CDR3: CASRSRSGGANEQFF; V: TRBV19; size: -; D: -; J: TRBJ2-1
DNA: TGTGCCAGCTCACTAGGACGTCACAGGGGGCTTTCCTACGAGCAGTACTTC; CDR3: CASSLGRHRGLSYEQYF; V: TRBV18; size: -; D: TRBD1; J: TRBJ2-7
DNA: TGTGCCAGCAGGGGACAGGGCCAAGAGACCCAGTACTTC; CDR3: CASRGQGQETQYF; V: TRBV2; size: -; D: TRBD1; J: TRBJ2-5
DNA: TGTGCCAGCAGTTATATGAACACCGGGGAGCTGTTTTTT; CDR3: CASSYMNTGELFF; V: TRBV27; size: -; D: -; J: TRBJ2-2
DNA: TGTGCCAGCAGCTTTGGTGTCGGGACAGGGAGCTCGGAGACCCAGTACTTC; CDR3: CASSFGVGTGSSETQYF; V: TRBV7-2; size: -; D: TRBD1; J: TRBJ2-5
DNA: TGCGCCAGCAGCCAAGGGCGGGGGGGGCAAGAGACCCAGTACTTC; CDR3: CASSQGRGGQETQYF; V: TRBV4-3; size: -; D: TRBD2; J: TRBJ2-5
DNA: TGTGCCAGCAGAGGGGACAGGGCCGTCTACGAGCAGTACTTC; CDR3: CASRGDRAVYEQYF; V: TRBV6-1; size: -; D: TRBD1; J: TRBJ2-7
DNA: TGTGCCAGCAGCCCCCGACAGGGGTATCGGGAGACCCAGTACTTC; CDR3: CASSPRQGYRETQYF; V: TRBV9; size: -; D: TRBD1; J: TRBJ2-5
DNA: TGTGCCAGCAGCCCGAGGATCGACAGTTCCTACGAGCAGTACTTC; CDR3: CASSPRIDSSYEQYF; V: TRBV11-1; size: -; D: -; J: TRBJ2-7
DNA: TGTGCCAGCAGTGAAGCGAGACTAGCGGGAGCCCCAGATACGCAGTATTTT; CDR3: CASSEARLAGAPDTQYF; V: TRBV6-1; size: -; D: TRBD2; J: TRBJ2-3
DNA: TGCGCCAGCAGCCAAGGACTAGCGGGAGGGCCCACCTACAATGAGCAGTTCTTC; CDR3: CASSQGLAGGPTYNEQFF; V: TRBV4-1; size: -; D: TRBD2; J: TRBJ2-1
DNA: TGTGCCAGCAGTATACTAGCGGGATCCTACAATGAGCAGTTCTTC; CDR3: CASSILAGSYNEQFF; V: TRBV6-1; size: -; D: TRBD2; J: TRBJ2-1